The sample holds one count of the clone carrying this T cell receptor (beta chain). The data were produced by immunoSEQ multiplex PCR, yet TCRdb's version contains in-frame clones alone and is incomplete. This table holds about 350,000 clones, about 85% found once. The sample is drawn from a study of Ad26.COV2.S vaccination and SARS-CoV-2 variants. Turning to the study itself: Ad26.COV2.S, an intramuscular injection, was given once or twice 56 days apart.

Treatment indicated: 15 to 20 received Ad26.COV2.S at low or high dose, single or two shots; roughly five received placebo; per-sample allocation not given. After the first vaccine or placebo injection, samples were drawn on day 63. The V and J ends lost 1 base and 9 bases respectively, with 15 bases between them. From germline, CDR1 is MDHEN and CDR2 SYDVKM. CDR3 length: 14 amino acids. The TCR originated in a person between 18 and 59 years old who received the Ad26.COV2.S COVID-19 vaccine or a placebo. The sequences come from peripheral blood, collected in a trial of Ad26.COV2.S vaccine versus placebo. The genes are TRBV28 and TRBJ2-5; D is uncertain. The CDR3 here is CASSLSARLEAQYF. CDR3 sequence (DNA): TGTGCCAGCAGTTTATCCGCGCGGCTGGAAGCCCAGTACTTC.